This TCR beta chain was sequenced for a study of OX40 agonist ivuxolimab in advanced cancers. Study-level information: Dose-escalation patients' cancers were hepatocellular carcinoma, melanoma, renal cell or head and neck cancer.

Study findings and constraints: Doses of 0.1 to 3.0 mg/kg were accompanied by clonal expansion of CD4+ and CD8+ blood T cells by week 6.

In its sample, this clone was seen once. The antigen remains undetermined. Produced via immunoSEQ multiplex PCR; TCRdb's table is partial and in-frame only. The repertoire holds approximately 89,000 clones, with just over 85% as singletons. The receptor was derived from an adult with an advanced solid tumor such as melanoma, head and neck, liver or kidney cancer. Here the sequenced sample was CD4+ or CD8+ T cells sorted from blood, taken in a trial of the OX40 agonist ivuxolimab.

In DNA, the CDR3 is TGTGCCTGGACCTCTCCCTACGGTACGGGGGTTGAGAGGGACAATGAGCAGTTCTTC. Protein: CAWTSPYGTGVERDNEQFF. V usage is TRBV30 and J usage is TRBJ2-1, with D possibly matching TRBD2 (6 bases). This CDR3 has 19 amino acids. Germline assignment: CDR1 GTSNPN and CDR2 SVGIG (reference sequence). V dropped 4 bases and J dropped 5 bases, with 30 bases sitting between them.